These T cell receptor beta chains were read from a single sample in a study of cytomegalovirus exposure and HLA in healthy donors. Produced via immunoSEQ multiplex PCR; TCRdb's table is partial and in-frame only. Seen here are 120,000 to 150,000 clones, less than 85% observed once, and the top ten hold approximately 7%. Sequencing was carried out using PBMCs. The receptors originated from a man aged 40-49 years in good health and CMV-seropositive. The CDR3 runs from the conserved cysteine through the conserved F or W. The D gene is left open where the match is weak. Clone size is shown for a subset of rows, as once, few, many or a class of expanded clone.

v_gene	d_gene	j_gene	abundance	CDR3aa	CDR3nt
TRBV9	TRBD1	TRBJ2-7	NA	CASSVAGQGYEQYF	TGTGCCAGCAGCGTAGCGGGACAGGGCTACGAGCAGTACTTC
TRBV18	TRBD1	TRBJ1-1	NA	CASSPGFQGGEAFF	TGTGCCAGCTCACCAGGCTTTCAAGGGGGCGAAGCTTTCTTT
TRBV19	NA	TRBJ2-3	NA	CASSSQGTDTQYF	TGTGCCAGTAGTAGCCAGGGTACAGATACGCAGTATTTT
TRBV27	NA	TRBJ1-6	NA	CASTPLGSGGASPLHF	TGTGCCAGCACTCCCTTGGGCTCGGGAGGGGCTTCACCCCTCCACTTT
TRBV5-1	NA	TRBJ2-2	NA	CASSSSGVGFPGELFF	TGCGCCAGCAGCTCCTCGGGGGTGGGGTTTCCCGGGGAGCTGTTTTTT
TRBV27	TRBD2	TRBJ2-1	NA	CASSFPTSGNPNEQFF	TGTGCCAGCAGTTTCCCGACTAGCGGGAACCCCAATGAGCAGTTCTTC
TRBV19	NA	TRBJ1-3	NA	CASSIKTFGNTIYF	TGTGCCAGTAGCATTAAGACATTCGGAAACACCATATATTTT
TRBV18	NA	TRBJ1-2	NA	CASSPPGRAHGYTF	TGTGCCAGCTCACCACCAGGCAGGGCACATGGCTACACCTTC
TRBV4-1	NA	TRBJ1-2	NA	CASSPTSHPGYTF	TGCGCCAGCAGCCCCACTTCTCACCCAGGTTACACCTTC
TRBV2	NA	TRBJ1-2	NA	CASSALGGGGYTF	TGTGCCAGCAGTGCTCTAGGGGGAGGGGGCTACACCTTC
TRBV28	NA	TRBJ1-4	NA	CASSLSAPGPPSVKLFF	TGTGCCAGCAGTTTATCGGCGCCGGGTCCCCCTTCCGTCAAACTGTTTTTT
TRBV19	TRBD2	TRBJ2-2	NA	CASSSASGSHTGELFF	TGTGCCAGTAGTTCGGCTAGCGGGAGTCACACCGGGGAGCTGTTTTTT
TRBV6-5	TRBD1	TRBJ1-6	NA	CASRGTGGNSPLHF	TGTGCCAGCAGGGGGACAGGGGGTAATTCCCCCCTCCACTTT
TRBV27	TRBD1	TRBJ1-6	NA	CASSLNGFRGRYNSPLHF	TGTGCCAGCAGTTTAAACGGTTTCAGGGGGCGTTATAATTCACCCCTCCACTTT
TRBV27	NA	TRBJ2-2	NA	CASTLGGNTGELFF	TGTGCCAGCACCCTCGGAGGGAACACCGGGGAGCTGTTTTTT
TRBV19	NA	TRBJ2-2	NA	CASSIVTGLSGELFF	TGTGCCAGTAGTATAGTTACAGGACTATCCGGGGAGCTGTTTTTT
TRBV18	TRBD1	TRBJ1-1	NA	CASSLQGANTEAFF	TGTGCCAGCTCATTACAGGGGGCCAACACTGAAGCTTTCTTT
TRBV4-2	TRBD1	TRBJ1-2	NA	CASSQGRQGRGGYTF	TGTGCCAGCAGCCAAGGTCGACAGGGGCGTGGTGGCTACACCTTC
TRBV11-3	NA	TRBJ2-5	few	CASSLVTGPSPGETQYF	TGTGCCAGCAGCTTGGTGACTGGCCCCTCCCCGGGAGAGACCCAGTACTTC
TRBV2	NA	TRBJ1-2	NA	CASTGNYGYTF	TGTGCCAGCACGGGGAACTATGGCTACACCTTC
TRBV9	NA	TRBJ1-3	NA	CASSVEPGSGNTIYF	TGTGCCAGCAGCGTAGAGCCCGGGTCCGGAAACACCATATATTTT
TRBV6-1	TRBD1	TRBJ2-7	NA	CASSEAGTEYEQYF	TGTGCCAGCAGTGAAGCCGGGACAGAATACGAGCAGTACTTC
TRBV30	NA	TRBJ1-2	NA	CAWGGPARGYTF	TGTGCCTGGGGAGGACCGGCTCGGGGCTACACCTTC
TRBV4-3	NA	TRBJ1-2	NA	CASSQDILRAYGYTF	TGCGCCAGCAGCCAAGATATTTTGAGGGCCTATGGCTACACCTTC
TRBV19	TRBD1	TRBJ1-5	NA	CASSTQGAGDQPQHF	TGTGCCAGTAGTACTCAGGGGGCTGGAGATCAGCCCCAGCATTTT
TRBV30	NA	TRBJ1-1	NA	CAWKRDFGVNTEAFF	TGTGCCTGGAAGCGAGACTTCGGGGTTAACACTGAAGCTTTCTTT
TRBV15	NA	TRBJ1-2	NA	CATSREGGNYGYTF	TGTGCCACCAGCAGAGAGGGGGGAAACTATGGCTACACCTTC
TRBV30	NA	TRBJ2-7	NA	CAWSSPQGLAYEQYF	TGTGCCTGGAGTTCCCCACAGGGATTGGCCTACGAGCAGTACTTC
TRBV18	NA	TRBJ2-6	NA	CASSPRRTGANVLTF	TGTGCCAGCTCACCCCGCAGAACCGGGGCCAACGTCCTGACTTTC
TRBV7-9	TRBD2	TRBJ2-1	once	CASSLEGTSGDEQFF	TGTGCCAGCAGCTTAGAAGGGACTAGCGGCGATGAGCAGTTCTTC
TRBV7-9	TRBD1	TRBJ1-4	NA	CASSLADRGSEKLFF	TGTGCCAGCAGCTTAGCGGACAGGGGAAGCGAAAAACTGTTTTTT
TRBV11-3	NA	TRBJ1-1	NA	CATAHRRGPMNTEAFF	TGTGCCACCGCACATCGACGGGGTCCCATGAACACTGAAGCTTTCTTT
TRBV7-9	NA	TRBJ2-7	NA	CASSPPTSAGSYEQYF	TGTGCCAGCAGCCCGCCCACCTCCGCGGGGTCCTACGAGCAGTACTTC
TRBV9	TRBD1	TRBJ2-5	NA	CASNPAQGQGRETQYF	TGTGCCAGCAACCCCGCCCAGGGACAGGGGAGGGAGACCCAGTACTTC
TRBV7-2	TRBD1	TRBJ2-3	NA	CASSSPTGETQYF	TGTGCCAGCAGCTCACCTACAGGGGAAACGCAGTATTTT
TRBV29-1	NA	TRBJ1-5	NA	CSVEDGSQPQHF	TGCAGCGTTGAAGATGGGAGTCAGCCCCAGCATTTT
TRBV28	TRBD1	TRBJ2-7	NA	CASSLIRDRNYEQYF	TGTGCCAGCAGCCTAATCCGGGACAGGAATTACGAGCAGTACTTC
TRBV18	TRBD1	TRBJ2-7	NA	CASSLPGTAYEQYF	TGTGCCAGCTCACTTCCCGGGACAGCTTACGAGCAGTACTTC
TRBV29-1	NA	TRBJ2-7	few	CSVEVGRGRGQYF	TGCAGCGTTGAGGTGGGCAGAGGCCGGGGGCAGTACTTC
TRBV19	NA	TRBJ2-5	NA	CASSQTGWETQYF	TGTGCCAGTAGTCAAACAGGGTGGGAGACCCAGTACTTC
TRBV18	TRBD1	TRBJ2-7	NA	CASSPILLGTGVYEQYF	TGTGCCAGCTCACCAATTTTGTTAGGGACAGGAGTCTACGAGCAGTACTTC
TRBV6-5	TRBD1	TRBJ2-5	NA	CASRPWDRQETQYF	TGTGCCAGCAGACCCTGGGACAGGCAAGAGACCCAGTACTTC
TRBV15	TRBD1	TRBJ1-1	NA	CATSRIDRGLLNTEAFF	TGTGCCACCAGCCGAATAGACAGGGGGCTGTTGAACACTGAAGCTTTCTTT
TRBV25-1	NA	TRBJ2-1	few	CASSYRFPGYNEQFF	TGTGCCAGCAGTTACAGGTTCCCCGGTTACAATGAGCAGTTCTTC
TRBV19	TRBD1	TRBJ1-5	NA	CASSVDRVQPQHF	TGTGCCAGTAGTGTCGACAGGGTTCAGCCCCAGCATTTT
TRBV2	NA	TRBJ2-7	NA	CASSSGANRYEQYF	TGTGCCAGCAGCTCTGGGGCCAATCGATACGAGCAGTACTTC
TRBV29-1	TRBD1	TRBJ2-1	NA	CSVVGTGGRNEQFF	TGCAGCGTTGTGGGGACAGGGGGCCGCAATGAGCAGTTCTTC
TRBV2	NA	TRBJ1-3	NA	CASRQGSSGNTIYF	TGTGCCAGCAGGCAAGGGAGTTCTGGAAACACCATATATTTT
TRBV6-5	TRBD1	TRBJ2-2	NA	CASSYSLTGGAGELFF	TGTGCCAGCAGTTACTCGCTGACAGGGGGGGCCGGGGAGCTGTTTTTT
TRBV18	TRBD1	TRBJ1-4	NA	CASSQGQGNEKLFF	TGTGCCAGCTCACAGGGACAGGGTAATGAAAAACTGTTTTTT
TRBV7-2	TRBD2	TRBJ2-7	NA	CASSLASGPYEQYF	TGTGCCAGCAGCTTGGCTAGCGGTCCCTACGAGCAGTACTTC
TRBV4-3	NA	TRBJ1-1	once	CASSQGWGGLNTEAFF	TGCGCCAGCAGCCAAGGGTGGGGGGGGTTGAACACTGAAGCTTTCTTT
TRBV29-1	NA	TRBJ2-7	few	CSVAGSHAYGQYF	TGCAGCGTTGCCGGGTCCCACGCTTACGGGCAGTACTTC
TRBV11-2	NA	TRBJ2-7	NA	CASSLGRPFYEQYF	TGTGCCAGCAGCTTGGGCAGGCCGTTTTACGAGCAGTACTTC
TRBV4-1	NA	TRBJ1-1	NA	CASSQDPRGRPEAFF	TGCGCCAGCAGCCAAGATCCTAGAGGGCGGCCTGAAGCTTTCTTT